This T cell receptor (beta chain) was captured in a study of shared clonotypes between healthy human individuals. CDR1 is SEHNR and CDR2 is FQNEAQ in the germline V gene (reference sequence). The length of the CDR3 is 16 residues. Trimming removed 5 bases at V and 0 bases at J, with 17 bases between. Per the authors' pipeline: Filtering was not the same, since immunoSEQ gave junction-only sequences without quality scores. The method was immunoSEQ multiplex PCR; TCRdb's version includes in-frame clones alone and lacks a portion of them. Clone size and the V and J calls come from that table; the DNA yielded D and trimming. The sample has about 380,000 clones; 90% to 98% are singletons. This clone was observed a single time.

Material: memory CD8+ T cells sorted from blood. The subset denotes: CD45RO+ cells pooled with CCR7-negative TemRA cells. This clonotype was sampled from a man aged 25-45 years in good health. This rearrangement joins TRBV7-9 to TRBJ2-7; weak D call: TRBD1 (6 bases). The CDR3 is CASSPRTALSSYEQYF. The CDR3 DNA reads TGTGCCAGCAGCCCCCGGACAGCTTTGAGCTCCTACGAGCAGTACTTC.